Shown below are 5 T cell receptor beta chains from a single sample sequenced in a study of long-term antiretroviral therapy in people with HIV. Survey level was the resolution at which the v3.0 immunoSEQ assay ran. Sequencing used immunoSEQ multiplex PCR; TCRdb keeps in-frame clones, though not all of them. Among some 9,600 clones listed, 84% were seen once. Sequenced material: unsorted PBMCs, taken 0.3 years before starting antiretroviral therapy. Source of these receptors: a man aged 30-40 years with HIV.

The CDR3 DNA reads as TGTGCCTGGGGCGGGACCGCCACTGAAGCTTTCTTT. It yields the protein CAWGGTATEAFF. The chain joins TRBV30 to TRBJ1-1; maybe TRBD1 (5 bases). The CDR3 runs 12 residues. Germline V gene lookup returns CDR1 GTSNPN and CDR2 SVGIG (reference sequence). V lost 5 bases to trimming and J lost 4 bases, with 11 bases between them.

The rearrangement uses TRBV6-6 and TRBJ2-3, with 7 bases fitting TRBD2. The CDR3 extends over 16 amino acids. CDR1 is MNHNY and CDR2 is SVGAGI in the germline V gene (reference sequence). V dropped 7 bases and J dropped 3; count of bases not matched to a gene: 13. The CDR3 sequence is CASTLPRGEGTDTQYF. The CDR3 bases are TGTGCCAGCACTTTACCGCGTGGGGAGGGTACAGATACGCAGTATTTT.

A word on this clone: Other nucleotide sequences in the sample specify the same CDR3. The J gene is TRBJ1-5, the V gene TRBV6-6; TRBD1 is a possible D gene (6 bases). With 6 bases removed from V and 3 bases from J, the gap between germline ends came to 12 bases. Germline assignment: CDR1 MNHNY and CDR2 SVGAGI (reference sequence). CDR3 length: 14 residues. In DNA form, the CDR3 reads TGTGCCAGCAGCCCGACGGGGGCCAATCAGCCCCAGCATTTT. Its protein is CASSPTGANQPQHF.

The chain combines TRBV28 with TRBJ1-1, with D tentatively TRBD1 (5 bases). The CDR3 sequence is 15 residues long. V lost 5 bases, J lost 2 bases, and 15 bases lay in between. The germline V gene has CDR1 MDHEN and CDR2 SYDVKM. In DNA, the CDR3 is TGTGCCAGCAGTCCAAGACCAGGGATTAACACTGAAGCTTTCTTT. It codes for CASSPRPGINTEAFF.

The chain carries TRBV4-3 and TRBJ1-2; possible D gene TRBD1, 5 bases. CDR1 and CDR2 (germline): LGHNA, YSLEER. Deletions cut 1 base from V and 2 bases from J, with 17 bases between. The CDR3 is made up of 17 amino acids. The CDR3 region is CASSQGRQGGENYGYTF. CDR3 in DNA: TGCGCCAGCAGCCAAGGAAGGCAGGGAGGAGAAAACTATGGCTACACCTTC.